A selection of T cell receptor beta chains follows, all from one sample in a study of CD8+ T cells in alopecia areata. Using immunoSEQ multiplex PCR, the repertoire was profiled, and TCRdb retains in-frame clones only, with some absent. This sample has about 150,000 clones, with approximately 50% found just once. Sequences were obtained from CD4+ T cells sorted from blood. The origin of the receptors is a human donor with alopecia areata. CDR3s include the opening cysteine and the closing phenylalanine or tryptophan. D genes are given only for firm matches. A clone size is listed for some rows: how often the clone was seen (once, few, many), or a class if it is expanded.

V gene	J gene	D gene	clone size	CDR3 DNA	CDR3 protein
TRBV9	TRBJ2-7	-	-	TGTGCCAGCAGCGTAGCTATGTCCCGCTACGAGCAGTACTTC	CASSVAMSRYEQYF
TRBV6-1	TRBJ2-2	TRBD2	-	TGTGCCAGCAGTGGGACTAGCGGGAGGGGGGGATACGGGGAGCTGTTTTTT	CASSGTSGRGGYGELFF
TRBV7-7	TRBJ2-1	-	-	TGTGCTAGCAGTCCCCGTAGCGAATCCTACAATGAGCAGTTCTTC	CASSPRSESYNEQFF
TRBV11-3	TRBJ2-3	-	-	TGTGCCAGCAGCTTAGACGGACAGACAGATACGCAGTATTTT	CASSLDGQTDTQYF
TRBV28	TRBJ2-7	-	-	TGTGCCAGCAGTTCCCCGGGATGGGAGCAGTACTTC	CASSSPGWEQYF
TRBV7-9	TRBJ2-7	-	-	TGTGCCAGCAGCTTAGGAGTCAGGGACGAGCAGTACTTC	CASSLGVRDEQYF
TRBV28	TRBJ2-7	-	-	TGTGCCAGCAGTAAACAGAGACCCCCCTACGAGCAGTACTTC	CASSKQRPPYEQYF
TRBV12-5	TRBJ1-1	-	-	TGTGCTAGTGCCGTCGGGACGGAAGCTTTCTTT	CASAVGTEAFF
TRBV7-2	TRBJ1-2	-	few	TGTGCCAGCAGCTTAGACGGGGACCCTAACTATGGCTACACCTTC	CASSLDGDPNYGYTF
TRBV30	TRBJ2-6	-	-	TGTGCCTATTCCGCGGGCTCTGGGGCCAACGTCCTGACTTTC	CAYSAGSGANVLTF
TRBV5-6	TRBJ1-1	-	few	TGTGCCAGCAGCCTTGGGACCCGGAGGCGCACTGAAGCTTTCTTT	CASSLGTRRRTEAFF
TRBV29-1	TRBJ2-4	-	-	TGCAGCGTTGTTCAGGGAGGGGGAAACATTCAGTACTTC	CSVVQGGGNIQYF
TRBV29-1	TRBJ2-1	-	-	TGCAGCGCGGGACTGGGGGCCTATGAGCAGTTCTTC	CSAGLGAYEQFF
TRBV29-1	TRBJ2-1	TRBD2	few	TGCAGCGGCGGTTGGGAGGGGTACAATGAGCAGTTCTTC	CSGGWEGYNEQFF
TRBV28	TRBJ2-7	-	-	TGTGCCAGCAGGGAACTAGGGCTAGGGGGGAGATACGAGCAGTACTTC	CASRELGLGGRYEQYF
TRBV15	TRBJ2-2	-	few	TGTGCCACCAGCAGAGATATCGTGGGGACCGGGGAGCTGTTTTTT	CATSRDIVGTGELFF
TRBV2	TRBJ2-4	TRBD1	few	TGTGCCAGCAGGGCGGACAGGGTTATTGTCAAAAACATTCAGTACTTC	CASRADRVIVKNIQYF
TRBV5-1	TRBJ2-7	-	-	TGCGCCAGCAGCCCCGGGACACGAACCTACGAGCAGTACTTC	CASSPGTRTYEQYF
TRBV7-9	TRBJ2-7	-	-	TGTGCCAGCAGCTTAAATCCAGCCTACGAGCAGTACTTC	CASSLNPAYEQYF
TRBV28	TRBJ2-1	-	-	TGTGCCAGCAGTTTATACTTTGTCTCCTACAATGAGCAGTTCTTC	CASSLYFVSYNEQFF